This T cell receptor beta chain appears in the sequencing data of a study of CD8 T cells in ankylosing spondylitis. This clonotype has a handful of counts. What it binds is unknown. For TCR beta, libraries came from quantitative 5'-RACE with molecular barcodes. A single record per CDR3 protein comes from TCRdb applying MiXCR to the 5' RACE reads. The sample includes around 210,000 distinct CDR3 sequences, 7% to 10% of them seen just once. Overall study results and limits: Disease-linked clones reportedly concentrated significantly in matched ankylosing spondylitis synovial fluid. Reports of some motif variants in reactive arthritis synovial fluid and blood predate this one. Peripheral blood samples showed relatively rare disease-linked clones, and these clones were CD8+.

The sample consisted of blood, either unsorted or a sorted T cell fraction (not recorded which). The TCR sequence derives from a female donor with ankylosing spondylitis or in good health (not recorded which).

As DNA, the CDR3 is TGTGCCAGCAGCTTCCTGGACACCGTGTCAGATACGCAGTATTTT. Amino acids: CASSFLDTVSDTQYF. The rearrangement uses TRBV7-9 and TRBJ2-3, with D perhaps matching TRBD1 (5 bases). Between the trimmed V and J ends, which lost 3 bases and 4 bases, there was a span of 14 bases. Germline-derived CDR1 and CDR2 are SEHNR and FQNEAQ (reference sequence). The CDR3 is made up of 15 amino acids.